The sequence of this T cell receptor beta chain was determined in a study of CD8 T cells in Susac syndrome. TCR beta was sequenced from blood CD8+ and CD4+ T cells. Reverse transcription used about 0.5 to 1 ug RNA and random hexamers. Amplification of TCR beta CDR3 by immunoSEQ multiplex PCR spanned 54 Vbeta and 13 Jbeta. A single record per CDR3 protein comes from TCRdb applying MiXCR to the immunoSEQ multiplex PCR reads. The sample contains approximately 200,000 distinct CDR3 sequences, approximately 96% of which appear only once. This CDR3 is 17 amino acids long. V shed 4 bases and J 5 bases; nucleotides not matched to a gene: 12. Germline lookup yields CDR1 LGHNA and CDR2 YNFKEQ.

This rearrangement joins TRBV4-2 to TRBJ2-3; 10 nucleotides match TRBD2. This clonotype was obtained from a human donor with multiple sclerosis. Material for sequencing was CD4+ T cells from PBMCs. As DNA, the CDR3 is TGTGCCAGCAGCCCCCAGGGAGCGGGGGGGCCAAAAGATACGCAGTATTTT. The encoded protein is CASSPQGAGGPKDTQYF.